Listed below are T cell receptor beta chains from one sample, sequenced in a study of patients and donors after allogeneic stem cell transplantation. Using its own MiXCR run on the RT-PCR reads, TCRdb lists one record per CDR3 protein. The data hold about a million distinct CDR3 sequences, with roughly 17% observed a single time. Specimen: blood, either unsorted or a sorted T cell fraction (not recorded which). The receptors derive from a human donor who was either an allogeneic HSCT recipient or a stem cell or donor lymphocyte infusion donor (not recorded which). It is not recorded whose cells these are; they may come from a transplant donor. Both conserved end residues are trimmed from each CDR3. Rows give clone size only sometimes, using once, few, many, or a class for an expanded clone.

AWSGVSYNTEAF	TRBV30	TRBJ1-1	-
ASSLSGRNEKLF	TRBV7-9	TRBJ1-4	few
AITTGPSYEQY	TRBV10-3	TRBJ2-7	-
AISDPNSPLH	TRBV10-3	TRBJ1-6	-
ASSLGGRDYNEQF	TRBV5-1	TRBJ2-1	many
ASRHGQGVNGYT	TRBV12-3/TRBV12-4	TRBJ1-2	few
ASSPRTSSPSDTQY	TRBV11-2	TRBJ2-3	-
ASSRGGTSGTPYEQY	TRBV12-3/TRBV12-4	TRBJ2-7	-
AWGDYGYT	TRBV30	TRBJ1-2	few
ASTSGLETQY	TRBV28	TRBJ2-5	few
ASRLQGFNNSPLH	TRBV2	TRBJ1-6	-
ASSLALYQETQY	TRBV7-2	TRBJ2-5	few
ATSDSGTGTEETQY	TRBV24-1	TRBJ2-5	few
ASTSGPEGYGYT	TRBV12-3/TRBV12-4	TRBJ1-2	many
ASSPIRGGRPYEQY	TRBV2	TRBJ2-7	few
ASSQPGDTIY	TRBV3-1	TRBJ1-3	-
ASSLIASENGNEQF	TRBV5-1	TRBJ2-1	few
ASSSTSGERNEQF	TRBV25-1	TRBJ2-1	-
ASSQVRNAYGYT	TRBV4-3	TRBJ1-2	-
ASSLLGTVNTGELF	TRBV5-1	TRBJ2-2	many
ASSFQTTGYEQY	TRBV11-2	TRBJ2-7	-
ASSAPRGSADTEAF	TRBV25-1	TRBJ1-1	few
ASSLRVARGGGISYNEQF	TRBV12-3/TRBV12-4	TRBJ2-1	-
ASSSGPRWATEAF	TRBV12-3/TRBV12-4	TRBJ1-1	-
ASSISGSYEQF	TRBV19	TRBJ2-1	-
ATRQGGGETQY	TRBV18	TRBJ2-5	few
ASSLGILAGGYNEQF	TRBV12-3/TRBV12-4	TRBJ2-1	few
ASSLQSGGAIIYNEQF	TRBV11-2	TRBJ2-1	-
SASTRTSERETQY	TRBV20-1	TRBJ2-5	-
ATSTLQRSSGNTIY	TRBV15	TRBJ1-3	few
AISESEGSGGRTDTQY	TRBV10-3	TRBJ2-3	few
ASSYDGQETQY	TRBV6-5	TRBJ2-5	-
ASSEWEGDRGLVNEKLF	TRBV25-1	TRBJ1-4	few
ASNLRSSSGTGELF	TRBV7-2	TRBJ2-2	few
SARDRSLDSNQPQH	TRBV20-1	TRBJ1-5	few
SVDLGKGELGEQY	TRBV29-1	TRBJ2-7	many
AIVGADDPYYGYT	TRBV10-3	TRBJ1-2	few
ASSEWGGELF	TRBV25-1	TRBJ2-2	few
ASSLGRGHSLGELF	TRBV7-2	TRBJ2-2	few
ASSQGPDEQY	TRBV4-1	TRBJ2-7	-
ASAGGFSYGYT	TRBV7-8	TRBJ1-2	-
ASTDRQDILTDTQY	TRBV5-1	TRBJ2-3	-
ASSNGNTEAF	TRBV6-2/TRBV6-3	TRBJ1-1	few
SATFKTTEAF	TRBV20-1	TRBJ1-1	many
SAPGHRKSSNQPQH	TRBV20-1	TRBJ1-5	few
ATSRDLRTSGYEQY	TRBV15	TRBJ2-7	few
ASSLGRDKLYEQY	TRBV12-3/TRBV12-4	TRBJ2-7	few
ASSYGVGTDTQY	TRBV6-5	TRBJ2-3	few
SARSRTGTNYGYT	TRBV20-1	TRBJ1-2	-
ASSRKGDTQY	TRBV3-1	TRBJ2-3	many
AISGELAEKGREQF	TRBV10-3	TRBJ2-1	few
ASSRQGIGETQY	TRBV5-1	TRBJ2-5	-
SARRVTGTNTGELF	TRBV20-1	TRBJ2-2	few
SAGSGLASYNSPLH	TRBV20-1	TRBJ1-6	few
ASSLEGMGAF	TRBV5-1	TRBJ1-1	-